This T cell receptor (beta chain) was captured in a study of beta chain features in type 1 diabetes. This CDR3 spans 15 amino acids. V was clipped by 4 bases and J by 0 bases, with 10 bases between them. CDR1 and CDR2 (germline): SGHDN, FVKESK. Findings of the study overall: All four CD4+ subsets from Type 1 diabetes patients carried moderately but significantly shorter TCRB CDR3s.

Details on this clone: Its antigen is unidentified.

Expressed TCRB transcripts were sequenced because the isolated RNA had all been reverse transcribed beforehand. TCRdb's table, derived via immunoSEQ multiplex PCR, lists solely in-frame clones and lacks some. In the table there are a few hundred thousand clones, 16% of which are singletons. V is TRBV14 and J is TRBJ2-1, with unresolved D. The sequenced sample was naive CD4+ T cells from blood. The TCR was taken from a man aged 25-45 years with type 1 diabetes. The DNA of the CDR3 is TGTGCCAGCAGCCCAAACATCAACTCCTACAATGAGCAGTTCTTC. It is translated as CASSPNINSYNEQFF.